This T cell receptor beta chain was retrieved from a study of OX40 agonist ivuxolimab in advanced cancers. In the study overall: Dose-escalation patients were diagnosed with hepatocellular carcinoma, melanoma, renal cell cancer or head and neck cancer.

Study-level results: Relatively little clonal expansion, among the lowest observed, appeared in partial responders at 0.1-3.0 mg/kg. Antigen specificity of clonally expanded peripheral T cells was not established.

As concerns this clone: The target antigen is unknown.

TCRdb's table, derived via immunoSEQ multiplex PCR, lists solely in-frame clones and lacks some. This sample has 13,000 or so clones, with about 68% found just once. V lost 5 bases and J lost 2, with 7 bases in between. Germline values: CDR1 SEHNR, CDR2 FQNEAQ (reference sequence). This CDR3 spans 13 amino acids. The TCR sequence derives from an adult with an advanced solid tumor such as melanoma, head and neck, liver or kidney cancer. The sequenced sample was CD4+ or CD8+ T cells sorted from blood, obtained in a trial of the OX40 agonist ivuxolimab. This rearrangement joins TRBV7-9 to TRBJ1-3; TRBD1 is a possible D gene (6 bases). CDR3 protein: CASSPGAGNTIYF. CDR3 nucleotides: TGTGCCAGCAGCCCAGGGGCTGGAAACACCATATATTTT.